Listed here are 2 T cell receptor beta chains from one sample, sequenced in a study of CD8 T cells in ankylosing spondylitis. Broader study findings: There was a TCR beta motif, made of eight highly homologous variants, that appeared characteristic of ankylosing spondylitis blood.

Their antigens are not known. TCRdb reprocessed the 5' RACE reads with MiXCR, giving one entry per CDR3 protein. The data hold roughly 350,000 distinct CDR3 sequences, with 8% observed a single time. The sample comprised blood, either unsorted or a sorted T cell fraction (not recorded which). All receptors come from a male donor with ankylosing spondylitis.

In its sample, this clonotype was seen many times. The V and J genes are TRBV6-5 and TRBJ2-3; tentatively, D is TRBD2 (6 bases). This CDR3 has 13 amino acids. The ends were cut back, 4 bases at V and 4 bases at J, with 9 bases in the middle. Germline CDR1 is MNHEY and CDR2 is SVGAGI. DNA of the CDR3: TGTGCCAGCAGTTCGTCGGGAGCAGATACGCAGTATTTT. Translated, it gives CASSSSGADTQYF.

This clonotype showed up many times. CDR3 amino acids: CASTELAGVGNEQFF. CDR3 DNA: TGTGCCAGCACCGAACTAGCGGGAGTAGGTAATGAGCAGTTCTTC. The rearrangement links TRBV2 to TRBJ2-1; 11 nucleotides align to TRBD2. Germline V gene lookup returns CDR1 SNHLY and CDR2 FYNNEI. The CDR3 runs to 15 residues. V lost 7 bases, J lost 7 bases, and 9 bases stayed unmatched.